This T cell receptor (beta chain) comes out of a study of control samples from healthy donors and cancer patients. Generated by immunoSEQ multiplex PCR, the TCRdb table keeps only in-frame clones and is missing some. The data show 85,000 to 100,000 clones, 80% to 95% seen once. V lost 4 bases, J lost 4 bases, and 16 bases lay in between. This CDR3 has 15 residues. The germline CDR1 and CDR2 sequences are SGHTA and FQGNSA. The sample comprised blood. J is TRBJ1-2 and V is TRBV7-2, with D perhaps TRBD1 (5 bases). This sequence originates from a man aged 18 to 29 in good health. Here the CDR3 reads CASSSSATAIYGYTF. The CDR3, as DNA: TGTGCCAGCAGCTCCTCGGCGACAGCAATCTATGGCTACACCTTC.